This section outlines one T cell receptor beta chain sequence together with its context. The target antigen is unknown. The V end was cut by 1 base, the J end by 2 bases, with 13 bases between. Per germline, CDR1 LGHNA and CDR2 YSLEER. The CDR3 consists of 16 residues. Time point in this sample: blood 4 weeks post-SBRT, at nephrectomy. Treatment reported: 15 Gy SBRT to primary tumor, nephrectomy 4 weeks later. Nephrectomy followed 15 Gy stereotactic body radiation by 4 weeks. Serial blood draws occurred at baseline and 2 and 4 weeks post-SBRT. Clear cell pathology was present in this patient's renal cell carcinoma. This specimen belongs to a study of radiation and T cells in renal cell carcinoma. Notes on the study in general: From baseline, blood top tumor clonotypes peaked at 2 weeks post-radiation.

Sequenced by immunoSEQ multiplex PCR; TCRdb stores in-frame clones only, minus some. The sample comprises tens of thousands of clones, 85% of which are singletons, and approximately 8.6% rests with the top ten. The receptor comes from a man aged 45-60 years with renal cell carcinoma. V usage is TRBV4-3 and J usage is TRBJ2-3; the D call may be TRBD1 or TRBD2 (5 bases each). The starting material was blood, obtained from a patient whose treatment included radiotherapy and nephrectomy. The CDR3 spells CASSQVRGRDTDTQYF. DNA for the CDR3: TGCGCCAGCAGCCAAGTGAGGGGAAGGGACACAGATACGCAGTATTTT.